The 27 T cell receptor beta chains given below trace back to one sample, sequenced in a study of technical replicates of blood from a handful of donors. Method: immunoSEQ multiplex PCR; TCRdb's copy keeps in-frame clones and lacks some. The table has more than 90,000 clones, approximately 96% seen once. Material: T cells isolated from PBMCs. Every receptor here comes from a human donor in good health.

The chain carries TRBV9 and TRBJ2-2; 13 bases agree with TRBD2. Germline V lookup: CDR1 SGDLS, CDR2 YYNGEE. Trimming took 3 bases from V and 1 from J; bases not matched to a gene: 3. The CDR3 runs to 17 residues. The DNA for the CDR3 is TGTGCCAGCAGCGAACTAGCGGGGGGGCAGAACACCGGGGAGCTGTTTTTT. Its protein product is CASSELAGGQNTGELFF.

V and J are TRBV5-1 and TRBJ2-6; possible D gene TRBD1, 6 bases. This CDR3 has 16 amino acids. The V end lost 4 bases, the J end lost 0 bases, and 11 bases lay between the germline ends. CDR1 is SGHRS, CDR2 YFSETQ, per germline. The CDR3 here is CASSLTGSSGANVLTF. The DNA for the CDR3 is TGCGCCAGCAGCCTTACAGGGAGCTCTGGGGCCAACGTCCTGACTTTC. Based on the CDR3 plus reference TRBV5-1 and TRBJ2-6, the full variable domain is KAGVTQTPRYLIKTRGQQVTLSCSPISGHRSVSWYQQTPGQGLQFLFEYFSETQRNKGNFPGRFSGRQFSNSRSEMNVSTLELGDSALYLCASSLTGSSGANVLTFGAGSRLTVL.

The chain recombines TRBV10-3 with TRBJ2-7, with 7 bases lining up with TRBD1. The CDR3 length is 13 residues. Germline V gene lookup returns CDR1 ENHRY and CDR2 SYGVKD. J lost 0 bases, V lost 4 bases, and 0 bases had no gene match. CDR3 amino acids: CAISGDSSYEQYF. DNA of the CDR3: TGTGCCATCAGTGGGGACAGCTCCTACGAGCAGTACTTC.

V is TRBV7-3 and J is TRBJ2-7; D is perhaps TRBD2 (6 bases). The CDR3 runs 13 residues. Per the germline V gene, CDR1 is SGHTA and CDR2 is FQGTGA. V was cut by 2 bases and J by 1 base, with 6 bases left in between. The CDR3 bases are TGTGCCAGCAGCTTAGGGAGGTCCTACGAGCAGTACTTC. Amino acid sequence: CASSLGRSYEQYF.

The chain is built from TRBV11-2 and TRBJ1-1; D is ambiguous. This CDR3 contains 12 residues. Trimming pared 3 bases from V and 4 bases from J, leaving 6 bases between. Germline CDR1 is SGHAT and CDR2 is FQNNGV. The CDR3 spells CASSFTSTEAFF. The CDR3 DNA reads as TGTGCCAGCAGCTTCACGAGCACTGAAGCTTTCTTT. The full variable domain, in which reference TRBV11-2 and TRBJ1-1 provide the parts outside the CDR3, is EAGVAQSPRYKIIEKRQSVAFWCNPISGHATLYWYQQILGQGPKLLIQFQNNGVVDDSQLPKDRFSAERLKGVDSTLKIQPAKLEDSAVYLCASSFTSTEAFFGQGTRLTVV.

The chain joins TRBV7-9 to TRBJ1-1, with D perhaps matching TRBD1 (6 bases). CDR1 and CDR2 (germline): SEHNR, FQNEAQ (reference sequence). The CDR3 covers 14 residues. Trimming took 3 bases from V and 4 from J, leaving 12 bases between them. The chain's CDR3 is CASSFAGAFTEAFF. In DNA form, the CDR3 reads TGTGCCAGCAGCTTTGCGGGGGCTTTCACTGAAGCTTTCTTT.

The CDR3 region is CASSLGLAEETQYF. CDR3 DNA: TGTGCCAGCAGCCTAGGGTTAGCAGAAGAGACCCAGTACTTC. This rearrangement joins TRBV9 to TRBJ2-5; D not resolved. CDR1 is SGDLS and CDR2 is YYNGEE in the germline V gene. CDR3 length equals 14 residues. V was clipped by 4 bases and J by 3 bases, with 13 bases between them.

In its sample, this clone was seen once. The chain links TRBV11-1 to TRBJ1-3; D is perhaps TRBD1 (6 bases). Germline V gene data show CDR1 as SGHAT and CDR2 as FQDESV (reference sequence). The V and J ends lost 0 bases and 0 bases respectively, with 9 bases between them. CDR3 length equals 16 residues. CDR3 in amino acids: CASSLAGHSSGNTIYF. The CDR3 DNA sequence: TGTGCCAGCAGCTTAGCGGGACACAGCTCTGGAAACACCATATATTTT.

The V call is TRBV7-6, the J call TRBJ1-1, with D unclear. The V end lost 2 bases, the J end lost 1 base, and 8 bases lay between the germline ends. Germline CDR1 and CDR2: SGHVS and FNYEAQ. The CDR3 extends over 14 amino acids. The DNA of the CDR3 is TGTGCCAGCAGCTTAAATAGCGGGAACACTGAAGCTTTCTTT. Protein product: CASSLNSGNTEAFF.

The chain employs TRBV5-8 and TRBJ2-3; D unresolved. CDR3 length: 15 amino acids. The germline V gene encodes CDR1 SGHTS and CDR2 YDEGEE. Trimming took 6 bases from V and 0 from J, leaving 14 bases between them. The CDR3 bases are TGTGCCAGCACCCCGCGGTTCCGGAGCACAGATACGCAGTATTTT. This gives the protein CASTPRFRSTDTQYF.

The CDR3 spells CASSSRQEGYGYTF. The CDR3 coding sequence is TGTGCCAGCAGCTCCCGACAGGAAGGGTATGGCTACACCTTC. The V gene is TRBV7-2, the J gene TRBJ1-2; D might be TRBD1 (6 bases). Trimming took off 4 bases at V and 5 bases at J, with 14 bases between the two ends. The germline gives CDR1 SGHTA, CDR2 FQGNSA. The CDR3 covers 14 residues.

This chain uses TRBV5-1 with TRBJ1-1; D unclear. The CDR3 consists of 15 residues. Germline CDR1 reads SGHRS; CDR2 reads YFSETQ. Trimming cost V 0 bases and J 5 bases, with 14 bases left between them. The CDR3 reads CASSLGEGIGTEAFF. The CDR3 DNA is TGCGCCAGCAGCTTGGGGGAGGGTATTGGGACTGAAGCTTTCTTT. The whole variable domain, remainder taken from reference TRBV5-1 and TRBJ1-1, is KAGVTQTPRYLIKTRGQQVTLSCSPISGHRSVSWYQQTPGQGLQFLFEYFSETQRNKGNFPGRFSGRQFSNSRSEMNVSTLELGDSALYLCASSLGEGIGTEAFFGQGTRLTVV.

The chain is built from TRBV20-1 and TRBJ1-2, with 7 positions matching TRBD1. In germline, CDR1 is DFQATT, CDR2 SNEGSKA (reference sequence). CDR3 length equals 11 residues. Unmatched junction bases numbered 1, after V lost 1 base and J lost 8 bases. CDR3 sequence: CSARGGQGYTF. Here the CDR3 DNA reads TGCAGTGCTAGAGGGGGACAGGGCTACACCTTC.

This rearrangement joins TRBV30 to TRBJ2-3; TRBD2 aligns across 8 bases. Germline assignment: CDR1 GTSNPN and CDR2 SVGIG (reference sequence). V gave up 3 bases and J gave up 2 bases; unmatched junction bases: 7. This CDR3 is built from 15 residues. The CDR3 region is CAWREGGGYTDTQYF. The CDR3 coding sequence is TGTGCCTGGAGAGAAGGCGGGGGGTACACAGATACGCAGTATTTT.

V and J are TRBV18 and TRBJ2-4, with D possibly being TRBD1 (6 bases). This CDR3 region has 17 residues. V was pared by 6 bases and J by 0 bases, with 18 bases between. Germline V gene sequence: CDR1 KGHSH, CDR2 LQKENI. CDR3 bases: TGTGCCAGCTCTCCAACCAGGGGACGGGAAGCCAAAAACATTCAGTACTTC. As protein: CASSPTRGREAKNIQYF. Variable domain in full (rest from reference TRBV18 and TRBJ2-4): NAGVMQNPRHLVRRRGQEARLRCSPMKGHSHVYWYRQLPEEGLKFMVYLQKENIIDESGMPKERFSAEFPKEGPSILRIQQVVRGDSAAYFCASSPTRGREAKNIQYFGAGTRLSVL.

The CDR3 DNA follows: TGTGCCATCAGTGAGTCGGGTAGCGGGAGTAGATACGAGCAGTACTTC. Its translation is CAISESGSGSRYEQYF. The rearrangement links TRBV10-3 to TRBJ2-7; 9 bases fit TRBD2. The CDR3 totals 16 residues. V was clipped by 0 bases and J by 4 bases; unmatched bases: 7. From germline, CDR1 is ENHRY and CDR2 SYGVKD.

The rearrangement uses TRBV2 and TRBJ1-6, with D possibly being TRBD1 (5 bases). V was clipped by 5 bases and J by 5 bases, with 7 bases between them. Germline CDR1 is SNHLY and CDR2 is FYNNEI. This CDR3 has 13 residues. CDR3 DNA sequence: TGTGCCAGCAGTCGGGGGAATAATTCACCCCTCCACTTT. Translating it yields CASSRGNNSPLHF.

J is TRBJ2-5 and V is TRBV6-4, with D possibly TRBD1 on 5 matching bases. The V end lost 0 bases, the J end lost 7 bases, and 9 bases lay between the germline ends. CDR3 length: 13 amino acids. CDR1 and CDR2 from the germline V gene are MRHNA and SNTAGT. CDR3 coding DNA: TGTGCCAGCAGTGACTCGGACACAGGGACCCAGTACTTC. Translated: CASSDSDTGTQYF.

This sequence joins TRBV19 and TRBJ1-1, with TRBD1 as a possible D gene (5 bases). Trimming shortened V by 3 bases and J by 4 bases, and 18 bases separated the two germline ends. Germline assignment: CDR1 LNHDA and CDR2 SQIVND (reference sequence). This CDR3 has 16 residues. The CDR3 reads CASSISGQGMATEAFF. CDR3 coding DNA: TGTGCCAGTAGTATCTCCGGGCAGGGCATGGCCACTGAAGCTTTCTTT.

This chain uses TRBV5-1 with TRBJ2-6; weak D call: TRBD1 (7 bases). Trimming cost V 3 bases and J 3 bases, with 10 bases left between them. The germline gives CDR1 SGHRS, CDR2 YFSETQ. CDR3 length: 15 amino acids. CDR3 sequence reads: CASSSGGFGANVLTF. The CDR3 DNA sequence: TGCGCCAGCAGCTCAGGGGGGTTTGGGGCCAACGTCCTGACTTTC.

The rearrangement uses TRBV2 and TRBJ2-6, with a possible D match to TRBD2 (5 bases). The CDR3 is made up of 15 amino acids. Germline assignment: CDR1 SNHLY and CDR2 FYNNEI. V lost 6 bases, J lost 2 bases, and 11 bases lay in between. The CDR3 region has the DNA TGTGCCAGCAGCTTGACCGGGGCTGGGGCCAACGTCCTGACTTTC. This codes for CASSLTGAGANVLTF.

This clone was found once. CDR3 coding DNA: TGCGCCAGCAGCTTAAAGGGACAGTATTACGAGCAGTACTTC. It is translated as CASSLKGQYYEQYF. This chain connects TRBV5-1 to TRBJ2-7, with TRBD1 matching 7 bases. V was pared by 2 bases and J by 4 bases, with 6 bases of the junction left unmatched. This CDR3 has 14 residues. Germline V gene lookup returns CDR1 SGHRS and CDR2 YFSETQ.

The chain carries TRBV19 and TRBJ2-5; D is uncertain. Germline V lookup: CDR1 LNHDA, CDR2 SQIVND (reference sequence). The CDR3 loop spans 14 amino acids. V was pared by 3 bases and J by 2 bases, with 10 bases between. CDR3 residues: CASSIQFGQETQYF. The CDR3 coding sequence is TGTGCCAGTAGTATTCAGTTCGGGCAAGAGACCCAGTACTTC.

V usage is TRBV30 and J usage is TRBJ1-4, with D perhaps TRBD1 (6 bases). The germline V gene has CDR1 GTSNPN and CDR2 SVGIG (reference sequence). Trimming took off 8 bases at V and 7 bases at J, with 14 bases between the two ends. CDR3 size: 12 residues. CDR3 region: CAGRTVVEKLFF. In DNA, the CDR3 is TGTGCCGGACGGACAGTCGTTGAAAAACTGTTTTTT.

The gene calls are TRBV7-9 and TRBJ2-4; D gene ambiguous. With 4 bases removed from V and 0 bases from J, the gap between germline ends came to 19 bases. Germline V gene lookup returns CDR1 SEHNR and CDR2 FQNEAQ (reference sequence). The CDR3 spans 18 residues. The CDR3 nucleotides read TGTGCCAGCAGCTCACGATCGACTCGAACCCTAGCCAAAAACATTCAGTACTTC. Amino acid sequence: CASSSRSTRTLAKNIQYF. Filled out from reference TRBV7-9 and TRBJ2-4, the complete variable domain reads DTGVSQNPRHKITKRGQNVTFRCDPISEHNRLYWYRQTLGQGPEFLTYFQNEAQLEKSRLLSDRFSAERPKGSFSTLEIQRTEQGDSAMYLCASSSRSTRTLAKNIQYFGAGTRLSVL.

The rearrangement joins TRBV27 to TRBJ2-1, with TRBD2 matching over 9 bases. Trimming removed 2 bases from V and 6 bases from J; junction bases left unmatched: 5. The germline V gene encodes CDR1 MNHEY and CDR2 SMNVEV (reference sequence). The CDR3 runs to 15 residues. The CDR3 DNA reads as TGTGCCAGCAGTTTAGCGGGGGGGTTGTTCAATGAGCAGTTCTTC. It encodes CASSLAGGLFNEQFF.

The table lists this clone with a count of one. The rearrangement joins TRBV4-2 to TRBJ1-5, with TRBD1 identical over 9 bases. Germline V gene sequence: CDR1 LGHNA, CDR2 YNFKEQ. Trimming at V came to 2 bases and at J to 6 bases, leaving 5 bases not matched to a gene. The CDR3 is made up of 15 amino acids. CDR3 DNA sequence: TGTGCCAGCAGCCAAATAGAGGGACAGGGTCAGCCCCAGCATTTT. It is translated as CASSQIEGQGQPQHF.